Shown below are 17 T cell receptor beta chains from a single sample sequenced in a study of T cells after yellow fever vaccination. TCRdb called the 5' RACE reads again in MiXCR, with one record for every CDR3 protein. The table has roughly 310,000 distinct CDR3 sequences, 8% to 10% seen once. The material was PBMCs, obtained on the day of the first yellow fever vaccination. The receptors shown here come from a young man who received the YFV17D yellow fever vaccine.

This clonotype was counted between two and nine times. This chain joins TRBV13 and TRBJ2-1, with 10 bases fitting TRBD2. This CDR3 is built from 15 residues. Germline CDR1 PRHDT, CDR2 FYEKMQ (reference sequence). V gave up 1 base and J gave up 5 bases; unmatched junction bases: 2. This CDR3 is CASSLVLAGDNEQFF. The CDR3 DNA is TGTGCCAGCAGCTTAGTCCTAGCGGGGGACAATGAGCAGTTCTTC.

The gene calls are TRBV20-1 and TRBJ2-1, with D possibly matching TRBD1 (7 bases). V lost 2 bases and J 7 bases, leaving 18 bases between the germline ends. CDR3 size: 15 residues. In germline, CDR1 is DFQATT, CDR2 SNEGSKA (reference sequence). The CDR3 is CSARPGGGPWNEQFF. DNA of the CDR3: TGCAGTGCTAGACCCGGAGGGGGCCCCTGGAATGAGCAGTTCTTC.

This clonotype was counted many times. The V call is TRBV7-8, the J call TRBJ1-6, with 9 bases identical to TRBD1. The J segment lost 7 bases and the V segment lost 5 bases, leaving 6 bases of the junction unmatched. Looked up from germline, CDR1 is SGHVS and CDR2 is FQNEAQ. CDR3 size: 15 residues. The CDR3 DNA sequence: TGTGCCAGCAGCACGTTCGGACAGGGGAATTCACCCCTCCACTTT. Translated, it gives CASSTFGQGNSPLHF.

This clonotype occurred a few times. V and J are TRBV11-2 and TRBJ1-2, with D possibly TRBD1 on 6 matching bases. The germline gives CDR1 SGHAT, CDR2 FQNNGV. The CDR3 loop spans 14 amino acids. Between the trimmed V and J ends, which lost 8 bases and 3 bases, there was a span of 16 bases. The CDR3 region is CASRRLQGDYGYTF. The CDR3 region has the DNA TGTGCCAGCCGACGACTACAGGGCGACTATGGCTACACCTTC.

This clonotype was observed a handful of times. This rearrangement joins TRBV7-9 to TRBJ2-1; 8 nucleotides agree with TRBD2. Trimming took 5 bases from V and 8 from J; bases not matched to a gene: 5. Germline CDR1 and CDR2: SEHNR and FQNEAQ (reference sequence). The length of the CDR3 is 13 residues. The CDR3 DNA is TGTGCCAGCAGCGGACTAGCTCGGTATGAGCAGTTCTTC. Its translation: CASSGLARYEQFF.

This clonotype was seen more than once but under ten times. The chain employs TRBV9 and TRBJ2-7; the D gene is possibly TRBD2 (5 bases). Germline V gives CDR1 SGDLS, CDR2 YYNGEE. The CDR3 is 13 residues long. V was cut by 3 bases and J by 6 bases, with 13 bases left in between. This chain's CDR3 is CASSARGSCEQYV. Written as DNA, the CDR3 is TGTGCCAGCAGCGCCCGCGGGTCTTGCGAGCAGTACGTC.

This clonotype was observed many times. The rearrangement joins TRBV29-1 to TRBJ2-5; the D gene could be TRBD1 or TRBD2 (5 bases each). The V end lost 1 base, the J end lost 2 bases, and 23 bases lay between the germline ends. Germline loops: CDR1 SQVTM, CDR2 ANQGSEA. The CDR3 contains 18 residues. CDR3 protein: CSVEGTSGFIGAQETQYF. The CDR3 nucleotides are TGCAGCGTTGAAGGGACGAGTGGGTTTATCGGGGCACAAGAGACCCAGTACTTC.

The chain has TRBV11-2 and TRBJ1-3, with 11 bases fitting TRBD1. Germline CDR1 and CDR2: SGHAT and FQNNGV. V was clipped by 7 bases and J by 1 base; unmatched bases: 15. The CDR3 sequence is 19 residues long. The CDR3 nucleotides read TGTGCCAGCACGCCAGTGGGACAGGGGGTTTGGCTGTCTGGAAACACCATATATTTT. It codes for CASTPVGQGVWLSGNTIYF.

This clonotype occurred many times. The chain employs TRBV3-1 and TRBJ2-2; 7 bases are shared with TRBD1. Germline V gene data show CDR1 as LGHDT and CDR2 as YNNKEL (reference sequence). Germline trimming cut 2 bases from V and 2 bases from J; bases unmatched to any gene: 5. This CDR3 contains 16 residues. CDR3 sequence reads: CASSQPGTENTGELFF. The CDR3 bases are TGTGCCAGCAGCCAACCCGGGACAGAAAACACCGGGGAGCTGTTTTTT.

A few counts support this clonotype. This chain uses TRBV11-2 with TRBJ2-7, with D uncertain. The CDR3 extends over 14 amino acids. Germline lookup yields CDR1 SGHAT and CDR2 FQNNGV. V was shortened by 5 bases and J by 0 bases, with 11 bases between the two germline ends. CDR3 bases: TGTGCCAGCAGCAACCGACCGGCCTCCTACGAGCAGTACGTC. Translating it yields CASSNRPASYEQYV.

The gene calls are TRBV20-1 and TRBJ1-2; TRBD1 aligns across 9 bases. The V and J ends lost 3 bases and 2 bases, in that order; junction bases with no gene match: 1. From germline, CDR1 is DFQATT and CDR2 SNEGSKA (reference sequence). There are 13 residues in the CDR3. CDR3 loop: CSASGTGNYGYTF. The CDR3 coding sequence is TGCAGTGCTAGTGGGACAGGGAACTATGGCTACACCTTC.

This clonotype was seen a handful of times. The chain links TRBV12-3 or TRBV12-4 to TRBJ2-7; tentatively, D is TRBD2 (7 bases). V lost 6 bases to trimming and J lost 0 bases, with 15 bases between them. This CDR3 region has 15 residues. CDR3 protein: CASSLGGPLSYEQYF. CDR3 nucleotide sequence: TGTGCCAGCAGCCTCGGGGGGCCCCTCTCCTACGAGCAGTACTTC.

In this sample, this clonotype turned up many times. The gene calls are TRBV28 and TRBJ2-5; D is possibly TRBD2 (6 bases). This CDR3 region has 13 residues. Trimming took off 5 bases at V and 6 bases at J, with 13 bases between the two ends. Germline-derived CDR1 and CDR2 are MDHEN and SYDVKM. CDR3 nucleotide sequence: TGTGCCAGCAGTGACGCGGGGCCGAAGACCCAGTACTTC. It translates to CASSDAGPKTQYF. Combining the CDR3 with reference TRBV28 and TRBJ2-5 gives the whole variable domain DVKVTQSSRYLVKRTGEKVFLECVQDMDHENMFWYRQDPGLGLRLIYFSYDVKMKEKGDIPEGYSVSREKKERFSLILESASTNQTSMYLCASSDAGPKTQYFGPGTRLLVL.

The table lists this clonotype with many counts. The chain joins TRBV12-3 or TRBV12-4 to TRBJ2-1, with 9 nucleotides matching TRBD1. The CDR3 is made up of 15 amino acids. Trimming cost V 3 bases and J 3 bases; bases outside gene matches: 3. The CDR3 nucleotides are TGTGCCAGCAGTTTGGACAGGGGTAACTACAATGAGCAGTTCTTC. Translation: CASSLDRGNYNEQFF.

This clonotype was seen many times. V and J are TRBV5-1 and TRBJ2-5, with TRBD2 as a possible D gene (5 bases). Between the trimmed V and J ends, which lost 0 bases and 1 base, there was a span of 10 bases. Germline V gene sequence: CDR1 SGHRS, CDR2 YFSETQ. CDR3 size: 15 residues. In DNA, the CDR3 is TGCGCCAGCAGCTTGGGAGACTACATCCAAGAGACCCAGTACTTC. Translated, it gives CASSLGDYIQETQYF.

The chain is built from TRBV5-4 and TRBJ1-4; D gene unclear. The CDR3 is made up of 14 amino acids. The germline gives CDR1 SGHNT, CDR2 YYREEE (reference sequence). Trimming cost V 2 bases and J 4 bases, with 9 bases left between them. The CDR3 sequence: CASSFDLGNEKLFF. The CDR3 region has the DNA TGTGCCAGCAGCTTCGATCTGGGTAATGAAAAACTGTTTTTT.

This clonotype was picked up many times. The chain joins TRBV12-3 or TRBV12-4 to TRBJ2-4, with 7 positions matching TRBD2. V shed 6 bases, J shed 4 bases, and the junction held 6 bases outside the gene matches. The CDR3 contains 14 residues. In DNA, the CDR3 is TGTGCCAGCAGGATTAATAGCGGGAAAAACATTCAGTACTTC. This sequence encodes CASRINSGKNIQYF.